This TCR beta chain emerged from a study of technical replicates of blood from four donors. Trimming took off 2 bases at V and 2 bases at J, with 22 bases between the two ends. This CDR3 is 18 amino acids long. CDR1 is SEHNR and CDR2 is FQNEAQ in the germline V gene (reference sequence). Clones were read by immunoSEQ multiplex PCR, and TCRdb kept only the in-frame ones, dropping some. Of 75,000 to 95,000 clones listed, roughly 94% are singletons. The sample comprised T cells isolated from PBMCs. The chain employs TRBV7-9 and TRBJ2-7; TRBD2 might be the D (7 bases). The clonotype comes from a human donor in good health. CDR3 sequence (DNA): TGTGCCAGCAGCTTAATCCCCAGGGGAGGGAGGACCACCTACGAGCAGTACTTC. It encodes CASSLIPRGGRTTYEQYF.